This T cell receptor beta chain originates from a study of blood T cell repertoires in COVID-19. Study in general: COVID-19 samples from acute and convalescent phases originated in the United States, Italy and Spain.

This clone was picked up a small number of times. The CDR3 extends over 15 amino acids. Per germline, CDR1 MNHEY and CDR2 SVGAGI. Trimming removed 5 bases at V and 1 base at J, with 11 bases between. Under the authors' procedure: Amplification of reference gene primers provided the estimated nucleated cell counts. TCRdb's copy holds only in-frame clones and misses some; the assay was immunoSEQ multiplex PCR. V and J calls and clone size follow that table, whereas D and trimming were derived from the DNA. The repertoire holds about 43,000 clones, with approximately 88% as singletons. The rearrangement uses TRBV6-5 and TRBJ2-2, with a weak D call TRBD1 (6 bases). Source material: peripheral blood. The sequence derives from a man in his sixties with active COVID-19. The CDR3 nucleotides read TGTGCCAGCAGTCCCGGGACAATGAACACCGGGGAGCTGTTTTTT. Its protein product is CASSPGTMNTGELFF.